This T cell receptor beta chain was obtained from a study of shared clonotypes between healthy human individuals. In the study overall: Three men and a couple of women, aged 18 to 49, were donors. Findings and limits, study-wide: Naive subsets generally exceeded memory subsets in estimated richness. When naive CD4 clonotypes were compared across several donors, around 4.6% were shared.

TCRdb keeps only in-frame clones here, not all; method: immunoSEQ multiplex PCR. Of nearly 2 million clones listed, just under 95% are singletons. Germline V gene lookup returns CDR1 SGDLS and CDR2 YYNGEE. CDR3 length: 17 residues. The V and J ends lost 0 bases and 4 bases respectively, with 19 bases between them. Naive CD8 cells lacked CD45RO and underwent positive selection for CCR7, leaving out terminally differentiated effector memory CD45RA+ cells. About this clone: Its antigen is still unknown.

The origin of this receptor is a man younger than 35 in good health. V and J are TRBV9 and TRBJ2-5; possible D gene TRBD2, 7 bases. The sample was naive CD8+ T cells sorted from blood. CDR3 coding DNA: TGTGCCAGCAGCGTAGTCGAGGGGGGGCCATTTGGAGAGACCCAGTACTTC. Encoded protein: CASSVVEGGPFGETQYF.